The 20 T cell receptor beta chains reported below all come from one sample, sequenced in a study of cytomegalovirus exposure and HLA in healthy donors. A multiplex PCR was run with 60 Vbeta primers and 13 Jbeta primers. Sequencing was performed with immunoSEQ multiplex PCR; in TCRdb, only in-frame clones are kept and a portion is missing. The repertoire holds approximately 210,000 clones, with 75% to 80% as singletons. Sequenced: PBMCs. Receptors originate from a woman between 25 and 40 years old in good health and CMV-seropositive.

J is TRBJ2-2 and V is TRBV7-8; no clear D gene. Germline CDR1 and CDR2: SGHVS and FQNEAQ. V gave up 5 bases and J gave up 3 bases, with 4 bases separating them. The CDR3 covers 12 residues. The CDR3 nucleotides read TGTGCCAGCAGCCCCGACACCGGGGAGCTGTTTTTT. Encoded protein: CASSPDTGELFF. The variable domain in full, completed from reference TRBV7-8 and TRBJ2-2, reads GAGVSQSPRYKVAKRGQDVALRCDPISGHVSLFWYQQALGQGPEFLTYFQNEAQLDKSGLPSDRFFAERPEGSVSTLKIQRTQQEDSAVYLCASSPDTGELFFGEGSRLTVL.

This chain uses TRBV7-9 with TRBJ1-1; the D is unclear. Germline lookup yields CDR1 SEHNR and CDR2 FQNEAQ (reference sequence). V lost 8 bases, J lost 4 bases, and 11 bases lay in between. CDR3 size: 12 residues. CDR3 amino acids: CASVEVITEAFF. CDR3 DNA: TGTGCCAGCGTAGAAGTAATCACTGAAGCTTTCTTT.

The chain couples TRBV6-1 to TRBJ2-7; 8 bases fit TRBD2. The CDR3 totals 14 residues. Losses at the gene ends were 8 bases for V and 2 bases for J; bases not matched to a gene: 8. Per germline, CDR1 MNHNS and CDR2 SASEGT. The CDR3 sequence is CASARQRETYEQYF. For the CDR3, the DNA is TGTGCCAGCGCCCGGCAGCGGGAGACCTACGAGCAGTACTTC.

CDR3 DNA sequence: TGTGCCAGCAGTCCCTTTACTTATGCCTACGAGCAGTACTTC. Translating it yields CASSPFTYAYEQYF. V and J are TRBV27 and TRBJ2-7; D remains ambiguous. CDR1 MNHEY and CDR2 SMNVEV come from the germline V gene (reference sequence). V was trimmed by 5 bases and J by 2 bases, leaving 13 bases between them. CDR3 length: 14 amino acids.

The chain is built from TRBV29-1 and TRBJ2-7, with TRBD1 identical over 11 bases. CDR1 is SQVTM and CDR2 is ANQGSEA in the germline V gene. Germline trimming cut 6 bases from V and 7 bases from J; bases unmatched to any gene: 8. The CDR3 sequence is 13 residues long. As DNA, the CDR3 is TGCAGCGTAGGTGGACAGGGGGCAGGAGAGCAGTACTTC. It encodes CSVGGQGAGEQYF.

J is TRBJ1-1 and V is TRBV6-5, with D maybe TRBD1 (5 bases). The V end was cut by 0 bases, the J end by 2 bases, with 13 bases between. Germline values: CDR1 MNHEY, CDR2 SVGAGI. The CDR3 loop spans 16 amino acids. The CDR3 bases are TGTGCCAGCAGTTACTCGAATACAGGCCGAAACACTGAAGCTTTCTTT. Protein: CASSYSNTGRNTEAFF.

The V gene is TRBV6-1, the J gene TRBJ1-1; 7 positions agree with TRBD1. Per the germline V gene, CDR1 is MNHNS and CDR2 is SASEGT. This CDR3 is 13 amino acids long. J gave up 0 bases and V 6 bases, and 1 base lay outside the gene matches. Written as DNA, the CDR3 is TGTGCCAGCAGAGGGACAGTGAACACTGAAGCTTTCTTT. Its protein is CASRGTVNTEAFF.

This clone has just a few counts. CDR3 DNA sequence: TGCGCCAGCAGCCAAGATCGGACTCTGAACACCGGGGAGCTGTTTTTT. Translating it yields CASSQDRTLNTGELFF. V is TRBV4-3 and J is TRBJ2-2; D possibly corresponds to TRBD2 (5 bases). CDR3 length: 16 amino acids. Trimming shortened V by 0 bases and J by 1 base, and 9 bases separated the two germline ends. Germline V gene lookup returns CDR1 LGHNA and CDR2 YSLEER.

This chain joins TRBV18 and TRBJ1-5; unclear D gene. Trimming stripped 3 bases from V and 6 bases from J, with 18 bases between. The CDR3 covers 16 residues. The germline V gene encodes CDR1 KGHSH and CDR2 LQKENI. The CDR3 sequence is CASSPISRESGQPQHF. CDR3 nucleotide sequence: TGTGCCAGCTCACCCATTTCCCGGGAATCGGGTCAGCCCCAGCATTTT.

This clone turned up a few times. The CDR3 sequence: CASSAQRGSYNEQFF. CDR3 in DNA: TGTGCCAGCAGCGCGCAGCGGGGGTCCTACAATGAGCAGTTCTTC. This rearrangement joins TRBV5-4 to TRBJ2-1, with 8 positions matching TRBD2. Per germline, CDR1 SGHNT and CDR2 YYREEE (reference sequence). CDR3 length equals 15 residues. Trimming at V came to 4 bases and at J to 1 base, leaving 4 bases not matched to a gene.

The chain uses TRBV4-3 and TRBJ2-7; 10 bases map to TRBD2. V lost 1 base and J lost 3; bases outside the gene matches: 3. The CDR3 contains 15 residues. CDR1 is LGHNA and CDR2 is YSLEER in the germline V gene. CDR3 loop: CASSQGTSGLYEQYF. The CDR3, as DNA: TGCGCCAGCAGCCAAGGGACTAGCGGACTCTACGAGCAGTACTTC.

Only one count was recorded for this clone. The chain recombines TRBV11-1 with TRBJ1-1; possible D gene TRBD1, 6 bases. Germline V CDR1 and CDR2: SGHAT, FQDESV (reference sequence). This CDR3 spans 15 amino acids. The ends were cut back, 7 bases at V and 1 base at J, with 16 bases in the middle. The CDR3 loop reads CASKQARGGNTEAFF. DNA of the CDR3: TGTGCCAGCAAACAAGCGAGGGGGGGGAACACTGAAGCTTTCTTT.

CDR3 residues: CASSDRGRGGYTF. CDR3 nucleotide sequence: TGTGCCAGCAGTGACAGGGGACGAGGAGGCTACACCTTC. The J gene is TRBJ1-2, the V gene TRBV6-1; D possibly corresponds to TRBD1 (6 bases). Germline V gives CDR1 MNHNS, CDR2 SASEGT. V was cut by 3 bases and J by 8 bases, with 13 bases left in between. The CDR3 totals 13 residues.

The rearrangement uses TRBV28 and TRBJ2-7; TRBD1 is a possible D gene (5 bases). The CDR3 spans 15 residues. Germline CDR1 is MDHEN and CDR2 is SYDVKM. V shed 6 bases and J shed 3 bases, with 18 bases lying between them. The DNA for the CDR3 is TGTGCCAGCAGCAACCCTAGGGGTACCGTCTACGAGCAGTACTTC. Amino acid sequence: CASSNPRGTVYEQYF.

CDR3 sequence (DNA): TGTGCCAGCAGCCTACGACAGGGGGGCCAGCCCCAGCATTTT. It is translated as CASSLRQGGQPQHF. The chain joins TRBV7-2 to TRBJ1-5, with TRBD1 matching over 9 bases. Per the germline V gene, CDR1 is SGHTA and CDR2 is FQGNSA. With V trimmed by 5 bases and J by 7 bases, 6 bases remained unmatched. The CDR3 is 14 residues long.

The gene calls are TRBV20-1 and TRBJ2-7; unclear D gene. Trimming left V 1 base short and J 4 bases short, with 5 bases between. The germline CDR1 and CDR2 sequences are DFQATT and SNEGSKA (reference sequence). This CDR3 is 11 amino acids long. CDR3 in DNA: TGCAGTGCTAGAGGAGAGTACGAGCAGTACTTC. Translated, it gives CSARGEYEQYF.

This clone was detected once. This chain links TRBV18 with TRBJ2-7; possible D gene TRBD1, 6 bases. V was clipped by 6 bases and J by 2 bases, with 17 bases between them. Per the germline V gene, CDR1 is KGHSH and CDR2 is LQKENI. The CDR3 is 15 amino acids. This CDR3 reads CASSLRDNGAYEQYF. In nucleotides, the CDR3 is TGTGCCAGCTCCCTCCGGGACAACGGCGCCTACGAGCAGTACTTC. Combining the CDR3 with reference TRBV18 and TRBJ2-7 gives the whole variable domain NAGVMQNPRHLVRRRGQEARLRCSPMKGHSHVYWYRQLPEEGLKFMVYLQKENIIDESGMPKERFSAEFPKEGPSILRIQQVVRGDSAAYFCASSLRDNGAYEQYFGPGTRLTVT.

The genes are TRBV5-1 and TRBJ2-3; 7 nucleotides match TRBD2. This CDR3 comprises 15 residues. From germline, CDR1 is SGHRS and CDR2 YFSETQ. The J segment lost 3 bases and the V segment lost 1 base, leaving 5 bases of the junction unmatched. The CDR3 loop is CASSLQRGITDTQYF. Written as DNA, the CDR3 is TGCGCCAGCAGCTTGCAGCGGGGTATAACAGATACGCAGTATTTT.

This chain joins TRBV7-9 and TRBJ2-7; TRBD1 aligns across 7 bases. Germline V gives CDR1 SEHNR, CDR2 FQNEAQ (reference sequence). J lost 4 bases, V lost 5 bases, and 17 bases had no gene match. This CDR3 region has 17 residues. CDR3: CASSTGAGGGQPYEQYF. In nucleotides, the CDR3 is TGTGCCAGCAGCACAGGGGCGGGTGGGGGCCAACCTTACGAGCAGTACTTC.

This chain connects TRBV2 to TRBJ1-1; a possible D gene is TRBD1 (6 bases). The CDR3 has 15 amino acids. The germline V and J ends were trimmed by 5 bases and 3 bases, with 16 bases remaining between them. Germline CDR1 reads SNHLY; CDR2 reads FYNNEI. The CDR3 is CASSRGGEGDTEAFF. CDR3 nucleotides: TGTGCCAGCAGTAGGGGGGGGGAAGGGGACACTGAAGCTTTCTTT.